This TCR beta chain was identified during a study of STAT5B mutations in CD4+ large granular lymphocyte leukemia. The length of the CDR3 is 13 residues. Germline CDR1 and CDR2: SNHLY and FYNNEI. The V gene end was trimmed by 6 bases and the J gene end by 8 bases; junction bases not matched to a gene: 5. Data came from immunoSEQ multiplex PCR; TCRdb stores just in-frame clones and leaves some out. Of 34,000 or so clones in the sample, about 85% were seen once. The gene calls are TRBV2 and TRBJ2-3, with 10 nucleotides matching TRBD2. The specimen sequenced was CD4+ T cells from blood buffy coats. This clonotype was obtained from a human donor in good health. In DNA, the CDR3 is TGTGCCAGCAGGAAGGCTAGCGGGGGTACGCAGTATTTT. Encoded protein: CASRKASGGTQYF. Based on the CDR3 plus reference TRBV2 and TRBJ2-3, the full variable domain is EPEVTQTPSHQVTQMGQEVILRCVPISNHLYFYWYRQILGQKVEFLVSFYNNEISEKSEIFDDQFSVERPDGSNFTLKIRSTKLEDSAMYFCASRKASGGTQYFGPGTRLTVL.